This T cell receptor (beta chain) was recorded in a study of cytomegalovirus exposure and HLA in healthy donors. Assay used: immunoSEQ multiplex PCR; TCRdb lists only in-frame clones, some missing. The sample yields about 160,000 clones, approximately 96% seen once. Germline V gene data show CDR1 as SGHDT and CDR2 as YYEEEE. Trimming took 6 bases from V and 4 from J; bases not matched to a gene: 10. The CDR3 contains 14 residues. Sample: PBMCs. The gene calls are TRBV5-6 and TRBJ2-7; 7 nucleotides match TRBD1. The TCR comes from a woman aged 18-35 years in good health and CMV-seronegative. The CDR3 loop is CASIGWAGGYEQYF. CDR3 nucleotides: TGTGCCAGCATCGGTTGGGCAGGGGGATACGAGCAGTACTTC.